This passage covers 16 T cell receptor beta chains from one sample sequenced in a study of T cell responses to AZD1222 COVID-19 vaccine. Generated by immunoSEQ multiplex PCR, the TCRdb table keeps only in-frame clones and is missing some. The table has 130,000 to 150,000 clones, around 88% seen once. The specimen comprised peripheral blood, sampled on day 0 of AZD1222 vaccination. These receptor sequences come from an adult in good health.

This chain links TRBV27 with TRBJ1-1; tentative D call: TRBD1 (5 bases). The V end lost 0 bases, the J end lost 5 bases, and 13 bases lay between the germline ends. The CDR3 runs to 15 residues. CDR1 and CDR2 from the germline V gene are MNHEY and SMNVEV (reference sequence). CDR3 DNA: TGTGCCAGCAGTTTATCGACGGGTCGGGGGACTGAAGCTTTCTTT. Its translation: CASSLSTGRGTEAFF.

CDR3 DNA sequence: TGTGCCAGCAGCTTAATGACAGTCGTTAATCGACAGGGGTCCTACGAGCAGTACTTC. Its translation: CASSLMTVVNRQGSYEQYF. The chain has TRBV11-3 and TRBJ2-7; 8 nucleotides line up with TRBD1. J lost 1 base, V lost 2 bases, and 16 bases had no gene match. The length of the CDR3 is 19 residues. From germline, CDR1 is SGHNT and CDR2 YENEEA.

This clone was detected only once. The chain uses TRBV10-3 and TRBJ2-5; 7 nucleotides line up with TRBD1. Germline V gives CDR1 ENHRY, CDR2 SYGVKD. The length of the CDR3 is 15 residues. J lost 3 bases, V lost 2 bases, and 6 bases had no gene match. CDR3 region: CAISEPGTAEETQYF. The DNA for the CDR3 is TGTGCCATCAGTGAGCCCGGGACAGCAGAAGAGACCCAGTACTTC.

The V call is TRBV7-6, the J call TRBJ1-1; D unresolved. This CDR3 is built from 11 residues. The V end was cut by 3 bases, the J end by 11 bases, with 10 bases between. In germline, CDR1 is SGHVS, CDR2 FNYEAQ. The CDR3 nucleotides are TGTGCCAGCAGCTTGGGCCGCGTGGCTTTCTTT. It translates to CASSLGRVAFF.

The CDR3, as DNA: TGTGCCAGCAGCCTAAACCACTATGGCTACACCTTC. Amino acid sequence: CASSLNHYGYTF. The genes are TRBV5-4 and TRBJ1-2; D ambiguous. This CDR3 is built from 12 residues. Trimming shortened V by 4 bases and J by 3 bases, and 7 bases separated the two germline ends. Germline V gene data show CDR1 as SGHNT and CDR2 as YYREEE (reference sequence).

This clone was observed a few times. The genes are TRBV6-6 and TRBJ1-3, with D perhaps matching TRBD1 (5 bases). This CDR3 spans 14 amino acids. In germline, CDR1 is MNHNY, CDR2 SVGAGI (reference sequence). Trimming left V 8 bases short and J 0 bases short, with 11 bases between. The CDR3 spells CASGRDSSGNTIYF. The CDR3 DNA sequence: TGTGCCAGCGGCCGAGACAGCTCTGGAAACACCATATATTTT.

The chain carries TRBV5-1 and TRBJ2-7; D is perhaps TRBD1 (6 bases). The CDR3 has 15 amino acids. V shed 10 bases and J shed 3 bases, with 23 bases lying between them. The V gene's germline CDR1 is SGHRS and CDR2 YFSETQ. This CDR3 reads CASSASPGELYEQYF. The CDR3 coding sequence is TGCGCCTCCTCAGCTTCTCCAGGGGAACTCTACGAGCAGTACTTC.

The rearrangement joins TRBV24-1 to TRBJ1-2; D is possibly TRBD1 (5 bases). Germline CDR1 is KGHDR and CDR2 is SFDVKD. Between the trimmed V and J ends, which lost 1 base and 4 bases, there was a span of 15 bases. This CDR3 has 16 amino acids. CDR3 coding DNA: TGTGCCACCAGTGATTTAGGGCAGGGCGCTCGCTATGGCTACACCTTC. It translates to CATSDLGQGARYGYTF.

The rearrangement uses TRBV28 and TRBJ2-4; no clear D gene. Germline V gene sequence: CDR1 MDHEN, CDR2 SYDVKM. The CDR3 sequence is 12 residues long. V shed 2 bases and J shed 5 bases, with 4 bases lying between them. DNA of the CDR3: TGTGCCAGCAGTTTAGGGCAAAACATTCAGTACTTC. Its protein is CASSLGQNIQYF.

The chain carries TRBV6-5 and TRBJ1-1, with 10 bases identical to TRBD1. CDR3 length: 15 amino acids. V was pared by 0 bases and J by 4 bases, with 2 bases of the junction left unmatched. Germline V lookup: CDR1 MNHEY, CDR2 SVGAGI. The CDR3: CASSYSGTGATEAFF. The CDR3 coding sequence is TGTGCCAGCAGTTACTCCGGGACAGGGGCCACTGAAGCTTTCTTT.

The V and J genes are TRBV6-2 or TRBV6-3 and TRBJ1-1; TRBD1 matches 7 bases. CDR1 is MNHEY, CDR2 SVGEGT, per germline. The CDR3 spans 16 residues. Unmatched junction bases numbered 6, after V lost 2 bases and J lost 0 bases. This CDR3 reads CASSYKAGGVNTEAFF. CDR3 DNA sequence: TGTGCCAGCAGTTACAAGGCAGGGGGGGTGAACACTGAAGCTTTCTTT.

The J gene is TRBJ2-3, the V gene TRBV9; the match to TRBD2 covers 8 bases. The germline CDR1 and CDR2 sequences are SGDLS and YYNGEE. V lost 3 bases, J lost 0 bases, and 12 bases stayed unmatched. This CDR3 is built from 18 residues. The CDR3: CASSGRSGGPKSTDTQYF. The CDR3 DNA sequence: TGTGCCAGCAGCGGGCGATCGGGGGGGCCAAAAAGCACAGATACGCAGTATTTT.

The chain carries TRBV29-1 and TRBJ2-3; the match to TRBD2 covers 7 bases. From germline, CDR1 is SQVTM and CDR2 ANQGSEA. The CDR3 spans 14 residues. V shed 1 base, J shed 2 bases, and the junction held 3 bases outside the gene matches. The CDR3 region has the DNA TGCAGCGTTGAAGGGGGGGGACTCACAGATACGCAGTATTTT. Protein: CSVEGGGLTDTQYF.

The rearrangement links TRBV7-2 to TRBJ1-6; the D gene is possibly TRBD1 (6 bases). V lost 2 bases and J lost 7, with 9 bases in between. The CDR3 extends over 14 amino acids. Germline V gene lookup returns CDR1 SGHTA and CDR2 FQGNSA. CDR3 bases: TGTGCCAGCAGCTTACGGACAGTCAATTCACCCCTCCACTTT. This translates into CASSLRTVNSPLHF.

The rearrangement links TRBV7-3 to TRBJ1-1, with a weak D call TRBD1 (6 bases). The V end lost 1 base, the J end lost 4 bases, and 19 bases lay between the germline ends. The CDR3 runs 17 residues. CDR1 and CDR2 from the germline V gene are SGHTA and FQGTGA. The DNA for the CDR3 is TGTGCCAGCAGCTTAAGACCCCCGCAAGGAGGGGGCACTGAAGCTTTCTTT. Translated, it gives CASSLRPPQGGGTEAFF.

The chain couples TRBV9 to TRBJ2-7; D call uncertain. Trimming left V 1 base short and J 0 bases short, with 11 bases between. The CDR3 sequence is 15 residues long. The germline CDR1 and CDR2 sequences are SGDLS and YYNGEE. The CDR3 spells CASSVSSGTSYEQYF. The CDR3 DNA sequence: TGTGCCAGCAGCGTAAGTTCGGGTACCTCCTACGAGCAGTACTTC.